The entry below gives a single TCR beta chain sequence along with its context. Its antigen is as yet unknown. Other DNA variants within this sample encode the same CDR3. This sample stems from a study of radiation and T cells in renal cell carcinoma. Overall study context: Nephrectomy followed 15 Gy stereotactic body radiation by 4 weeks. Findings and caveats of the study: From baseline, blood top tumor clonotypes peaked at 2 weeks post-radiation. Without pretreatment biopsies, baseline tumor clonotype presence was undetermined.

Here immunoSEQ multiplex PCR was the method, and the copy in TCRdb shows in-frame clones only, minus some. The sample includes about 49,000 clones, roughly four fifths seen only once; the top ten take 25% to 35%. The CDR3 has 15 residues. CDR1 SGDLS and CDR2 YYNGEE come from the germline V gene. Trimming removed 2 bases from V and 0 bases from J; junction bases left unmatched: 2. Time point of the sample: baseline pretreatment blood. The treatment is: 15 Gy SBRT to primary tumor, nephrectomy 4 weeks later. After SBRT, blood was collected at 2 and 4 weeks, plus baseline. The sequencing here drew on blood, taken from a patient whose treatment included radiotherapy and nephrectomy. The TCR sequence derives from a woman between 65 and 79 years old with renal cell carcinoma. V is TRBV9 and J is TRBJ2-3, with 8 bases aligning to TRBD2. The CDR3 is CASSVGGRSTDTQYF. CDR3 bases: TGTGCCAGCAGCGTGGGCGGGAGGAGCACAGATACGCAGTATTTT.